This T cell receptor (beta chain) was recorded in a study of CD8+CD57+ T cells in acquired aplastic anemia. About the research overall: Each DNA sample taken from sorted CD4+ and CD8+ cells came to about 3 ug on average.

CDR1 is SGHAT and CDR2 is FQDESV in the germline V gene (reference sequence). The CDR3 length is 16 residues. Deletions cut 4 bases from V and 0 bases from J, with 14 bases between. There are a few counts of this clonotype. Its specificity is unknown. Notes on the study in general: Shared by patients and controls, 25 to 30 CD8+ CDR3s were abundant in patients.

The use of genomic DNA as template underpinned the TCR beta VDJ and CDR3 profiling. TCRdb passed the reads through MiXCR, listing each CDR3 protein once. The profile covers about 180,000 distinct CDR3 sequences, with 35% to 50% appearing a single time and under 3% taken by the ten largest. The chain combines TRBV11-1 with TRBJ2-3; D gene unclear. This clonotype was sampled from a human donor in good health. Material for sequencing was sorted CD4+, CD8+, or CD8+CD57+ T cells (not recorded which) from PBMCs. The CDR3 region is CASSSPKAVSTDTQYF. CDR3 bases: TGTGCCAGCAGCTCCCCCAAGGCTGTGAGCACAGATACGCAGTATTTT.